This T cell receptor beta chain was identified in a study of cytomegalovirus exposure and HLA in healthy donors. Study-wide background: Assignment to the Caucasian-associated ancestry cluster applied to around 82% of the approximately 390 genotyped donors. Findings and limits, study-wide: Many donors carried some public TCRs, although rarity characterized most TCR sequences. Accounts indicate the classifier identified cytomegalovirus status with strong specificity and sensitivity. In a later analysis, V- and J-gene trimming of beta chains associated with a DCLRE1C missense variant, replicated independently.

As to this clone: Its antigen is currently unknown.

Vbeta (60) and Jbeta (13) primers were used in the PCR. Sequencing was performed with immunoSEQ multiplex PCR; in TCRdb, only in-frame clones are kept and a portion is missing. The data contain 35,000 to 55,000 clones, about 60% of them singletons. Germline V CDR1 and CDR2: SEHNR, FQNEAQ (reference sequence). The CDR3 has 15 amino acids. The trim removed 5 bases at V and 2 bases at J, leaving 9 bases unmatched. Sequencing input: PBMCs. This TCR came from a human donor in good health. The chain links TRBV7-9 to TRBJ2-7; 7 nucleotides align to TRBD1. CDR3 sequence: CASSLMKGATYEQYF. The CDR3 coding sequence is TGTGCCAGCAGCCTGATGAAGGGGGCTACCTACGAGCAGTACTTC.